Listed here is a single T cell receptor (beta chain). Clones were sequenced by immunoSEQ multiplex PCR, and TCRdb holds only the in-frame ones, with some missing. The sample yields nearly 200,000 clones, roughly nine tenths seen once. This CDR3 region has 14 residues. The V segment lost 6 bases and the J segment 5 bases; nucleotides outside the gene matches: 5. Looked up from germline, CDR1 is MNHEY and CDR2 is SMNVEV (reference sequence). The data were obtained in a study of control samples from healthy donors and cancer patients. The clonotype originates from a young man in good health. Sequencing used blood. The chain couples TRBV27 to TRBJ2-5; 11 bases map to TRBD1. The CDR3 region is CASRGTGGLETQYF. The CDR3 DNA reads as TGTGCCAGCAGGGGGACAGGGGGATTGGAGACCCAGTACTTC.